These 22 T cell receptor beta chains originate from one sample sequenced in a study of Ad26.COV2.S vaccination and SARS-CoV-2 variants. The protocol was immunoSEQ multiplex PCR, while the TCRdb copy is restricted to in-frame clones and leaves out a portion. This sample has over 200,000 clones, with 70% to 90% found just once. As for treatment: some 20 received Ad26.COV2.S at low or high dose, single or two shots; about 5 received placebo; per-sample allocation not given. Sample collection was performed on day 63 after the first vaccine or placebo injection. Sequenced material: peripheral blood, taken in a trial of Ad26.COV2.S vaccine versus placebo. The origin of the receptors is a person between 18 and 65 years old who received the Ad26.COV2.S COVID-19 vaccine or a placebo.

The chain employs TRBV9 and TRBJ2-2, with TRBD1 matching over 9 bases. CDR3 length equals 16 residues. The ends lost 4 bases at V and 0 bases at J; junction bases unmatched: 4. Germline assignment: CDR1 SGDLS and CDR2 YYNGEE. The chain's CDR3 is CASSFWTGANTGELFF. CDR3 nucleotides: TGTGCCAGCAGCTTCTGGACAGGGGCGAACACCGGGGAGCTGTTTTTT.

The chain recombines TRBV4-1 with TRBJ2-1; tentatively, D is TRBD1 (5 bases). CDR1 MGHRA and CDR2 YSYEKL come from the germline V gene. The length of the CDR3 is 16 residues. V lost 1 base, J lost 0 bases, and 10 bases lay in between. This CDR3 reads CASSQGRQSSYNEQFF. For the CDR3, the DNA is TGCGCCAGCAGCCAAGGCCGACAGAGCTCCTACAATGAGCAGTTCTTC.

The chain combines TRBV6-2 or TRBV6-3 with TRBJ2-4; 8 bases map to TRBD2. J gave up 8 bases and V 5 bases, and 5 bases lay outside the gene matches. Germline V gives CDR1 MNHEY, CDR2 SVGEGT. The CDR3 spans 13 residues. This CDR3 is CASSIELADIQYF. The CDR3 region has the DNA TGTGCCAGCAGTATAGAACTAGCGGACATTCAGTACTTC.

This rearrangement joins TRBV10-3 to TRBJ2-1; 8 bases are shared with TRBD2. The CDR3 contains 15 residues. Unmatched junction bases numbered 10, after V lost 6 bases and J lost 6 bases. Germline lookup yields CDR1 ENHRY and CDR2 SYGVKD. This CDR3 is CAIRGRAGGANEQFF. CDR3 coding DNA: TGTGCCATCAGAGGTCGGGCGGGAGGTGCCAATGAGCAGTTCTTC.

This clone was picked up a small number of times. The chain uses TRBV7-9 and TRBJ2-7, with D hard to call. The CDR3 spans 15 residues. Germline CDR1 and CDR2: SEHNR and FQNEAQ (reference sequence). V gave up 5 bases and J gave up 6 bases, with 20 bases separating them. The CDR3: CASSRDSPGFGEQYF. Here the CDR3 DNA reads TGTGCCAGCAGCAGAGATAGTCCCGGCTTTGGCGAGCAGTACTTC.

The V gene is TRBV9, the J gene TRBJ2-7; 10 nucleotides match TRBD2. V gave up 4 bases and J gave up 1 base; unmatched junction bases: 11. The germline V gene has CDR1 SGDLS and CDR2 YYNGEE. The CDR3 loop spans 17 amino acids. This CDR3 is CASSSSGTSGTSYEQYF. The DNA of the CDR3 is TGTGCCAGCAGCTCGAGTGGTACTAGCGGGACTTCCTACGAGCAGTACTTC.

This chain connects TRBV4-1 to TRBJ2-7; D is perhaps TRBD1 (6 bases). The V gene's germline CDR1 is MGHRA and CDR2 YSYEKL. The CDR3 sequence is 14 residues long. Deletions cut 0 bases from V and 7 bases from J, with 13 bases between. The CDR3 nucleotides read TGCGCCAGCAGCCAAGATACAGGGTGGAGGGAGCAGTACTTC. It translates to CASSQDTGWREQYF.

The J gene is TRBJ2-2, the V gene TRBV3-1 (or the pseudogene TRBV3-2); D ambiguous. Trimming took off 1 base at V and 1 base at J, with 10 bases between the two ends. Germline assignment: CDR1 LGHDT and CDR2 YNNKEL (reference sequence). The CDR3 is made up of 16 amino acids. CDR3 region: CASSQVRVGNTGELFF. The CDR3 DNA reads TGTGCCAGCAGCCAAGTACGGGTCGGGAACACCGGGGAGCTGTTTTTT.

The CDR3 is CASSLGGDTQYF. The CDR3 nucleotides are TGTGCCAGCAGCTTGGGGGGAGATACGCAGTATTTT. The genes are TRBV5-4 and TRBJ2-3; D unclear. Trimming took off 0 bases at V and 5 bases at J, with 4 bases between the two ends. The CDR3 sequence is 12 residues long. Germline-derived CDR1 and CDR2 are SGHNT and YYREEE (reference sequence).

The V and J genes are TRBV5-4 and TRBJ1-2, with TRBD1 matching over 7 bases. V lost 4 bases and J lost 4; bases outside the gene matches: 1. The CDR3 loop spans 12 amino acids. Germline V gene sequence: CDR1 SGHNT, CDR2 YYREEE (reference sequence). CDR3 sequence: CASSDRVYGYTF. The CDR3 nucleotides read TGTGCCAGCAGCGACAGGGTCTATGGCTACACCTTC. Using reference TRBV5-4 and TRBJ1-2 for the parts outside the CDR3, the full variable domain is ETGVTQSPTHLIKTRGQQVTLRCSSQSGHNTVSWYQQALGQGPQFIFQYYREEENGRGNFPPRFSGLQFPNYSSELNVNALELDDSALYLCASSDRVYGYTFGSGTRLTVV.

The rearrangement joins TRBV11-2 to TRBJ2-7; possible D gene TRBD2, 6 bases. V lost 0 bases, J lost 5 bases, and 17 bases lay in between. The CDR3 runs 16 residues. Germline assignment: CDR1 SGHAT and CDR2 FQNNGV. The CDR3 DNA follows: TGTGCCAGCAGCTTAGACGACTCTGGGGGAGGCAACGAGCAGTACTTC. Protein sequence: CASSLDDSGGGNEQYF.

The gene calls are TRBV28 and TRBJ2-7; 11 nucleotides align to TRBD2. Per the germline V gene, CDR1 is MDHEN and CDR2 is SYDVKM. This CDR3 has 17 residues. J gave up 4 bases and V 2 bases, and 10 bases lay outside the gene matches. CDR3: CASSLNIAGGMKYEQYF. CDR3 DNA sequence: TGTGCCAGCAGTTTAAACATAGCGGGGGGGATGAAGTACGAGCAGTACTTC.

This clone was seen only a few times. This rearrangement joins TRBV2 to TRBJ1-6; no firm D call. Trimming stripped 2 bases from V and 7 bases from J, with 12 bases between. The CDR3 runs 15 residues. Per germline, CDR1 SNHLY and CDR2 FYNNEI. CDR3 DNA sequence: TGTGCCAGCAGTGAACCCGGGTGGGAAAATTCACCCCTCCACTTT. Translating it yields CASSEPGWENSPLHF.

This chain joins TRBV6-5 and TRBJ2-3; D remains ambiguous. The V end lost 5 bases, the J end lost 3 bases, and 6 bases lay between the germline ends. The CDR3 covers 12 residues. Germline V gene sequence: CDR1 MNHEY, CDR2 SVGAGI. The CDR3 protein is CASSLETDTQYF. Here the CDR3 DNA reads TGTGCCAGCAGTCTAGAAACAGATACGCAGTATTTT.

The chain couples TRBV9 to TRBJ2-7, with 8 bases that match TRBD2. The CDR3 loop spans 19 amino acids. After removal of 3 bases from V and 3 bases from J, the junction contained 20 bases not matched to a gene. Germline-derived CDR1 and CDR2 are SGDLS and YYNGEE. CDR3 in DNA: TGTGCCAGCAGCGCTAACCCGGGAGGGGCTAGCGGGCCCCGCTACGAGCAGTACTTC. Translating gives CASSANPGGASGPRYEQYF.

DNA of the CDR3: TGTGCCTGGAGTGTACATGGGAGGGGGGGTGAAAAACTGTTTTTT. Residues: CAWSVHGRGGEKLFF. The J gene is TRBJ1-4, the V gene TRBV30, with a weak D call TRBD1 (6 bases). Trimming removed 0 bases from V and 7 bases from J, with 15 bases in between. This CDR3 spans 15 amino acids. Germline lookup yields CDR1 GTSNPN and CDR2 SVGIG (reference sequence).

The CDR3 here is CATSETPGLASDTQYF. The CDR3 coding sequence is TGTGCCACCAGTGAGACTCCGGGACTAGCTTCAGATACGCAGTATTTT. The chain combines TRBV24-1 with TRBJ2-3; 9 bases line up with TRBD2. Germline CDR1 reads KGHDR; CDR2 reads SFDVKD. The trim removed 4 bases at V and 4 bases at J, leaving 8 bases unmatched. CDR3 length: 16 amino acids.

The rearrangement uses TRBV6-4 and TRBJ2-2, with D perhaps TRBD1 (5 bases). The CDR3 is 16 residues long. V shed 4 bases and J shed 4 bases, with 16 bases lying between them. In germline, CDR1 is MRHNA, CDR2 SNTAGT. The CDR3 DNA sequence: TGTGCCAGCAGTGCAGGGTTCGGCAGTTTCACCGGGGAGCTGTTTTTT. It encodes CASSAGFGSFTGELFF.

The chain is built from TRBV11-3 and TRBJ2-7; D possibly uses TRBD1 or TRBD2 (6 bases each). The CDR3 consists of 14 residues. The V end was cut by 0 bases, the J end by 5 bases, with 11 bases between. The V gene's germline CDR1 is SGHNT and CDR2 YENEEA. DNA of the CDR3: TGTGCCAGCAGCTTAGACAGGGGAGGCCACGAGCAGTACTTC. Encoded protein: CASSLDRGGHEQYF.

The chain joins TRBV7-9 to TRBJ1-2; a possible D gene is TRBD1 (6 bases). V lost 2 bases and J 5 bases, leaving 18 bases between the germline ends. Germline V gene sequence: CDR1 SEHNR, CDR2 FQNEAQ (reference sequence). The CDR3 runs to 16 residues. CDR3 DNA sequence: TGTGCCAGCAGCTTAACCCCCACAGGGAGAGGTTATGGCTACACCTTC. Translated, it gives CASSLTPTGRGYGYTF.

CDR3 sequence (DNA): TGTGCCAGCAGTTTAATTGGCAGTTACACCGGGGAGCTGTTTTTT. Residues: CASSLIGSYTGELFF. The chain has TRBV28 and TRBJ2-2; no definite D call. V lost 2 bases and J lost 3, with 10 bases in between. Germline V gene sequence: CDR1 MDHEN, CDR2 SYDVKM. There are 15 residues in the CDR3.

This clone occurred a few times. V usage is TRBV9 and J usage is TRBJ1-3; 7 bases map to TRBD1. CDR1 and CDR2 (germline): SGDLS, YYNGEE. The V gene end was trimmed by 7 bases and the J gene end by 4 bases; junction bases not matched to a gene: 8. The CDR3 covers 14 residues. DNA for the CDR3: TGTGCCAGCCTAGAGGGGGCGCCGGGAAACACCATATATTTT. Protein product: CASLEGAPGNTIYF.